The 27 T cell receptor beta chains below all came from one sample that was sequenced in a study of identical twins (dated by TCRdb to about 2016). Libraries were constructed by 5' RACE. These reads were obtained on an Illumina HiSeq 2000. TCRdb reprocessed the public reads (quality trimming at Q25 with fastp, clone calling with MiXCR) and kept in-frame beta chains. Duplicate CDR3 protein sequences are folded into a single record with the most common DNA and genes. The sample includes about 920,000 distinct CDR3 sequences, with around an eighth observed a single time. The top ten hold 1.5% to 2% of the sample. This sample was shared with a second study, whose subject was yellow fever vaccine responses in identical twins.

Sequenced input: PBMCs. The origin of the receptors is a woman younger than 30 in good health.

This clonotype was seen a handful of times. The chain carries TRBV20-1 and TRBJ2-3; the D gene could be TRBD1 or TRBD2 (5 bases each). This CDR3 has 14 amino acids. Germline V gene lookup returns CDR1 DFQATT and CDR2 SNEGSKA (reference sequence). Trimming removed 1 base at V and 2 bases at J, with 10 bases between. For the CDR3, the DNA is TGCAGTGCTAGAGGTGGGACCTACACAGATACGCAGTATTTT. Its translation is CSARGGTYTDTQYF.

V usage is TRBV12-3 or TRBV12-4 and J usage is TRBJ2-7; 9 nucleotides line up with TRBD2. The CDR3 is 13 amino acids. With V trimmed by 7 bases and J by 2 bases, 3 bases remained unmatched. DNA of the CDR3: TGTGCCAGCATGGCGGGAGGGCCCTACGAGCAGTACTTC. This encodes CASMAGGPYEQYF.

The table lists this clonotype with many counts. V and J are TRBV12-3 or TRBV12-4 and TRBJ2-1, with TRBD2 matching 7 bases. There are 15 residues in the CDR3. Trimming at V came to 7 bases and at J to 1 base, leaving 7 bases not matched to a gene. Written as DNA, the CDR3 is TGTGCCAGCACCGGGGGGACGGGGTCCTACAATGAGCAGTTCTTC. This encodes CASTGGTGSYNEQFF.

This clonotype has a handful of counts. This chain joins TRBV5-1 and TRBJ2-6; no clear D gene. The CDR3 totals 16 residues. V was shortened by 0 bases and J by 0 bases, with 7 bases between the two germline ends. Germline V gene lookup returns CDR1 SGHRS and CDR2 YFSETQ. For the CDR3, the DNA is TGCGCCAGCAGCTTGGACGACCGCTCTGGGGCCAACGTCCTGACTTTC. Translation gives CASSLDDRSGANVLTF.

The gene calls are TRBV4-1 and TRBJ2-7, with 10 bases matching TRBD2. CDR3 length: 15 amino acids. After removal of 1 base from V and 3 bases from J, the junction contained 3 bases not matched to a gene. Looked up from germline, CDR1 is MGHRA and CDR2 is YSYEKL. CDR3 DNA sequence: TGCGCCAGCAGCCAAGTACTAGCGGGAATCTACGAGCAGTACTTC. Protein sequence: CASSQVLAGIYEQYF.

This clonotype was recorded a few times. The genes are TRBV10-3 and TRBJ1-1; D is possibly TRBD1 (5 bases). This CDR3 comprises 13 residues. The germline V and J ends were trimmed by 9 bases and 1 base, with 12 bases remaining between them. Germline V gene sequence: CDR1 ENHRY, CDR2 SYGVKD. The CDR3 bases are TGTGCCATGGGCCGGGGGGAGAACACTGAAGCTTTCTTT. The encoded protein is CAMGRGENTEAFF.

This clonotype was observed a few times. The V call is TRBV6-5, the J call TRBJ2-2; the match to TRBD2 covers 12 bases. The CDR3 has 18 amino acids. The ends lost 3 bases at V and 1 base at J; junction bases unmatched: 6. Per the germline V gene, CDR1 is MNHEY and CDR2 is SVGAGI. In DNA form, the CDR3 reads TGTGCCAGCAGTTATACTAGCGGGGGGCGGAGGAACACCGGGGAGCTGTTTTTT. Amino acids: CASSYTSGGRRNTGELFF.

The chain has TRBV7-9 and TRBJ2-5; D might be TRBD1 or TRBD2, each matching 5 bases. V was trimmed by 0 bases and J by 4 bases, leaving 15 bases between them. Germline V gene lookup returns CDR1 SEHNR and CDR2 FQNEAQ (reference sequence). The CDR3 is 16 amino acids. The CDR3 spells CASSLALGRGRETQYF. CDR3 sequence (DNA): TGTGCCAGCAGCTTAGCGCTGGGTAGGGGACGAGAGACCCAGTACTTC.

This clonotype was observed at least ten times. This chain uses TRBV20-1 with TRBJ2-2; 10 positions agree with TRBD2. The CDR3 is made up of 15 amino acids. CDR1 is DFQATT, CDR2 SNEGSKA, per germline (reference sequence). V lost 1 base to trimming and J lost 1 base; unmatched junction nucleotides: 0. CDR3 protein: CSARGLAGNTGELFF. As DNA, the CDR3 is TGCAGTGCTAGAGGACTAGCGGGGAACACCGGGGAGCTGTTTTTT.

The chain uses TRBV4-2 and TRBJ2-7, with 14 bases lining up with TRBD2. Trimming took 4 bases from V and 2 from J; bases not matched to a gene: 7. This CDR3 contains 17 residues. Germline CDR1 reads LGHNA; CDR2 reads YNFKEQ. The CDR3 here is CASSPSATSGRAYEQYF. The CDR3 nucleotides read TGTGCCAGCAGCCCTTCGGCGACTAGCGGGAGGGCCTACGAGCAGTACTTC.

This clonotype was seen repeatedly, ten times or more. The chain employs TRBV3-1 and TRBJ2-4; D is uncertain. This CDR3 has 16 amino acids. Trimming pared 4 bases from V and 1 base from J, leaving 14 bases between. Per germline, CDR1 LGHDT and CDR2 YNNKEL (reference sequence). CDR3 DNA sequence: TGTGCCAGCAGCCCTCGACAACTAAGGGCCAAAAACATTCAGTACTTC. It yields the protein CASSPRQLRAKNIQYF.

This clonotype was recorded a few times. V is TRBV25-1 and J is TRBJ2-7, with D unclear. In germline, CDR1 is MGHDK, CDR2 SYGVNS. V was clipped by 2 bases and J by 0 bases, with 14 bases between them. The CDR3 length is 16 residues. The CDR3 region has the DNA TGTGCCAGCAGTGAAAAAGGTGGAGAGATCTCCTACGAGCAGTACTTC. Translating gives CASSEKGGEISYEQYF.

The rearrangement links TRBV24-1 to TRBJ2-5, with D possibly TRBD2 on 6 matching bases. V lost 4 bases to trimming and J lost 2 bases, with 13 bases between them. The length of the CDR3 is 15 residues. CDR1 is KGHDR and CDR2 is SFDVKD in the germline V gene. DNA for the CDR3: TGTGCCACCAGTGACGGGGGACTTACTCAAGAGACCCAGTACTTC. It specifies CATSDGGLTQETQYF.

The J gene is TRBJ1-2, the V gene TRBV25-1; D is ambiguous. Germline V gene sequence: CDR1 MGHDK, CDR2 SYGVNS. V lost 2 bases and J lost 4, with 5 bases in between. The CDR3 totals 12 residues. In nucleotides, the CDR3 is TGTGCCAGCAGTGAAAACATCTATGGCTACACCTTC. Translation gives CASSENIYGYTF.

The chain has TRBV5-1 and TRBJ1-1, with 7 bases that match TRBD1. V lost 0 bases, J lost 1 base, and 6 bases stayed unmatched. The CDR3 covers 16 residues. Germline loops: CDR1 SGHRS, CDR2 YFSETQ. CDR3 residues: CASSLVGQTTNTEAFF. In DNA, the CDR3 is TGCGCCAGCAGCTTGGTGGGACAGACCACGAACACTGAAGCTTTCTTT.

This clonotype was seen a handful of times. V usage is TRBV15 and J usage is TRBJ2-7, with D maybe TRBD1 (6 bases). The germline V and J ends were trimmed by 1 base and 3 bases, with 13 bases remaining between them. CDR1 LNHNV and CDR2 YYDKDF come from the germline V gene (reference sequence). The CDR3 is 15 amino acids. This chain's CDR3 is CATSRGKTGFYEQYV. CDR3 nucleotide sequence: TGTGCCACCAGCAGAGGCAAGACAGGCTTCTACGAGCAGTACGTC.

This clonotype came up a few times. The CDR3 sequence: CSARDRTSDYNEQFF. CDR3 DNA: TGCAGTGCTAGAGATCGTACTAGCGATTACAATGAGCAGTTCTTC. The chain is built from TRBV20-1 and TRBJ2-1, with 7 nucleotides matching TRBD2. V trimming: 0 bases; J trimming: 4 bases; junction bases outside the gene matches: 6. Per germline, CDR1 DFQATT and CDR2 SNEGSKA (reference sequence). The CDR3 spans 15 residues.

The chain joins TRBV6-1 to TRBJ2-6; 7 nucleotides agree with TRBD1. V lost 5 bases and J lost 1; bases outside the gene matches: 5. CDR1 is MNHNS and CDR2 is SASEGT in the germline V gene. This CDR3 comprises 16 residues. CDR3 protein: CASSTDRTSGANVLTF. In DNA form, the CDR3 reads TGTGCCAGCAGTACGGACAGGACATCTGGGGCCAACGTCCTGACTTTC.

This clonotype has more than one count but fewer than ten. The chain uses TRBV2 and TRBJ2-1; 8 bases are a match to TRBD2. The germline gives CDR1 SNHLY, CDR2 FYNNEI. The V segment lost 11 bases and the J segment 4 bases; nucleotides outside the gene matches: 10. CDR3 length: 14 amino acids. CDR3 DNA sequence: TGTGCCGGGTTTAGCGGGGACGCGTACAATGAGCAGTTCTTC. Translation gives CAGFSGDAYNEQFF.

This clonotype has only a few counts. The rearrangement uses TRBV20-1 and TRBJ2-3, with 9 positions matching TRBD2. The CDR3 runs 15 residues. The V and J ends lost 7 bases and 7 bases, in that order; junction bases with no gene match: 15. Germline assignment: CDR1 DFQATT and CDR2 SNEGSKA (reference sequence). This CDR3 is CSVPPGRGGENTQYF. Written as DNA, the CDR3 is TGCAGTGTACCCCCGGGGCGGGGGGGTGAAAATACGCAGTATTTT.

The chain is built from TRBV12-3 or TRBV12-4 and TRBJ2-1, with D hard to call. V lost 6 bases and J 4 bases, leaving 10 bases between the germline ends. The CDR3 length is 13 residues. The DNA for the CDR3 is TGTGCCAGCAGCCCCCTTCTATACAATGAGCAGTTCTTC. Its protein product is CASSPLLYNEQFF.

This clonotype has a handful of counts. This chain joins TRBV6-5 and TRBJ2-2; possibly TRBD1 for D (5 bases). V was clipped by 4 bases and J by 4 bases, with 13 bases between them. The germline V gene encodes CDR1 MNHEY and CDR2 SVGAGI. The length of the CDR3 is 15 residues. The CDR3 spells CASSFVRAGTGELFF. In nucleotides, the CDR3 is TGTGCCAGCAGTTTCGTCAGGGCAGGCACCGGGGAGCTGTTTTTT.

V is TRBV18 and J is TRBJ2-1; 9 bases match TRBD2. The CDR3 loop spans 16 amino acids. The germline CDR1 and CDR2 sequences are KGHSH and LQKENI. Losses at the gene ends were 2 bases for V and 5 bases for J; bases not matched to a gene: 7. This CDR3 is CASSPFPTSGNNEQFF. DNA for the CDR3: TGTGCCAGCTCACCATTCCCGACTAGCGGTAACAATGAGCAGTTCTTC.

The table lists this clonotype with a few counts. The chain employs TRBV7-9 and TRBJ1-1, with D unclear. Trimming removed 5 bases at V and 0 bases at J, with 4 bases between. Looked up from germline, CDR1 is SEHNR and CDR2 is FQNEAQ (reference sequence). The CDR3 totals 12 residues. CDR3 residues: CASSNMNTEAFF. CDR3 DNA: TGTGCCAGCAGCAACATGAACACTGAAGCTTTCTTT. The full variable domain, its missing parts supplied by reference TRBV7-9 and TRBJ1-1, is DTGVSQNPRHKITKRGQNVTFRCDPISEHNRLYWYRQTLGQGPEFLTYFQNEAQLEKSRLLSDRFSAERPKGSFSTLEIQRTEQGDSAMYLCASSNMNTEAFFGQGTRLTVV.

This chain uses TRBV20-1 with TRBJ2-1; D is perhaps TRBD2 (6 bases). Between the trimmed V and J ends, which lost 1 base and 0 bases, there was a span of 10 bases. Germline-derived CDR1 and CDR2 are DFQATT and SNEGSKA (reference sequence). There are 15 residues in the CDR3. For the CDR3, the DNA is TGCAGTGCTAGAGTCGGGAGTAGCTCCTACAATGAGCAGTTCTTC. It is translated as CSARVGSSSYNEQFF.

This clonotype was recorded a few times. The rearrangement joins TRBV7-9 to TRBJ2-1, with 11 bases aligning to TRBD2. The length of the CDR3 is 16 residues. CDR1 is SEHNR and CDR2 is FQNEAQ in the germline V gene (reference sequence). Trimming removed 6 bases from V and 3 bases from J; junction bases left unmatched: 7. The CDR3 is CASSGLAGPGYNEQFF. The CDR3 coding sequence is TGTGCCAGCAGTGGACTAGCGGGCCCGGGCTACAATGAGCAGTTCTTC.

The rearrangement uses TRBV20-1 and TRBJ2-3, with 13 positions matching TRBD2. V gave up 5 bases and J gave up 2 bases; unmatched junction bases: 4. The germline V gene has CDR1 DFQATT and CDR2 SNEGSKA (reference sequence). CDR3 length equals 15 residues. CDR3 region: CSAPGTSGNTDTQYF. The DNA for the CDR3 is TGCAGTGCTCCGGGGACTAGCGGGAACACAGATACGCAGTATTTT.